Listed here are 22 T cell receptor beta chains from one sample, sequenced in a study of identical twins. TCRdb reprocessed the 5' RACE reads via MiXCR and lists one record per CDR3 protein. The sample shows about 900,000 distinct CDR3 sequences, roughly an eighth of them seen only once. Separately, the same data were catalogued under a study of yellow fever vaccine responses in identical twins.

The specimen sequenced was PBMCs. Every receptor here comes from a woman in her late teens or twenties in good health.

The CDR3 sequence is CATSPLAGEETQYF. The CDR3 DNA sequence: TGTGCCACCAGCCCACTAGCGGGGGAGGAGACCCAGTACTTC. The chain is built from TRBV24-1 and TRBJ2-5; 11 nucleotides agree with TRBD2. Germline CDR1 reads KGHDR; CDR2 reads SFDVKD. CDR3 length: 14 amino acids. V gave up 7 bases and J gave up 5 bases; unmatched junction bases: 5.

The sample holds a few counts of this clonotype. The V gene is TRBV7-2, the J gene TRBJ2-1; weak D call: TRBD2 (5 bases). Trimming removed 5 bases at V and 9 bases at J, with 14 bases between. Looked up from germline, CDR1 is SGHTA and CDR2 is FQGNSA. CDR3 length: 13 residues. Here the CDR3 reads CASSRTGGLEQFF. CDR3 sequence (DNA): TGTGCCAGCAGCCGAACGGGCGGACTTGAGCAGTTCTTC.

This clonotype was detected many times. This rearrangement joins TRBV12-3 or TRBV12-4 to TRBJ2-1; D ambiguous. Trimming removed 7 bases at V and 3 bases at J, with 10 bases between. The length of the CDR3 is 13 residues. The CDR3 nucleotides are TGTGCCAGCACCCTGGGGAACTACAATGAGCAGTTCTTC. Its translation: CASTLGNYNEQFF.

This clonotype was found a few times. The limits of the CDR3 on the DNA are not certain, so only TCRdb's listed CDR3 is given. V gene TRBV12-3 or TRBV12-4 combines with J gene TRBJ2-2. Inclusive of both ends, the CDR3 amounts to 17 amino acids. CDR3 loop: CASSFGLASNTGELFFF.

J is TRBJ2-7 and V is TRBV20-1; 12 nucleotides match TRBD2. The CDR3 length is 15 residues. Germline values: CDR1 DFQATT, CDR2 SNEGSKA (reference sequence). V gave up 1 base and J gave up 6 bases; unmatched junction bases: 7. The CDR3 DNA is TGCAGTGCTAGAGCCTCTAGCGGGGGGGCTAGCGAGCAGTACGTC. This sequence encodes CSARASSGGASEQYV.

This clonotype was picked up many times. This rearrangement joins TRBV20-1 to TRBJ1-1, with no clear D. Germline V gene sequence: CDR1 DFQATT, CDR2 SNEGSKA (reference sequence). The V end lost 0 bases, the J end lost 4 bases, and 9 bases lay between the germline ends. This CDR3 is 13 amino acids long. The chain's CDR3 is CSARDGGRTEAFF. The CDR3 region has the DNA TGCAGTGCTAGAGATGGAGGGCGCACTGAAGCTTTCTTT.

This clonotype came up many times. The chain employs TRBV7-8 and TRBJ2-7; TRBD1 matches at 8 bases. There are 14 residues in the CDR3. The V gene's germline CDR1 is SGHVS and CDR2 FQNEAQ. The V segment lost 3 bases and the J segment 2 bases; nucleotides outside the gene matches: 3. The CDR3 nucleotides are TGTGCCAGCAGCTTTGGGACAGGTACCTACGAGCAGTACTTC. It specifies CASSFGTGTYEQYF. Full variable domain (outside the CDR3, taken from reference TRBV7-8 and TRBJ2-7): GAGVSQSPRYKVAKRGQDVALRCDPISGHVSLFWYQQALGQGPEFLTYFQNEAQLDKSGLPSDRFFAERPEGSVSTLKIQRTQQEDSAVYLCASSFGTGTYEQYFGPGTRLTVT.

This clonotype was seen many times. The DNA of the CDR3 is TGTGCCAGCAGCGAGCCAATGGAGACCCAGTACTTC. Its protein product is CASSEPMETQYF. The V gene is TRBV7-9, the J gene TRBJ2-5; no reliable D call. The CDR3 has 12 residues. Germline CDR1 reads SEHNR; CDR2 reads FQNEAQ (reference sequence). Trimming removed 5 bases at V and 5 bases at J, with 9 bases between. Full variable domain (rest looked up from reference TRBV7-9 and TRBJ2-5): DTGVSQNPRHKITKRGQNVTFRCDPISEHNRLYWYRQTLGQGPEFLTYFQNEAQLEKSRLLSDRFSAERPKGSFSTLEIQRTEQGDSAMYLCASSEPMETQYFGPGTRLLVL.

There are many counts of this clonotype. The genes are TRBV20-1 and TRBJ1-5, with no clear D. This CDR3 is 16 amino acids long. Trimming removed 0 bases from V and 2 bases from J, with 14 bases in between. CDR1 and CDR2 (germline): DFQATT, SNEGSKA (reference sequence). In DNA, the CDR3 is TGCAGTGCTAGAGATTTGATGGGTCAGGGCAATCAGCCCCAGCATTTT. It specifies CSARDLMGQGNQPQHF.

V is TRBV19 and J is TRBJ2-1; 7 bases line up with TRBD2. V shed 4 bases, J shed 5 bases, and the junction held 5 bases outside the gene matches. This CDR3 region has 14 residues. Germline CDR1 reads LNHDA; CDR2 reads SQIVND (reference sequence). CDR3 protein: CASSTPGTNNEQFF. The CDR3 nucleotides are TGTGCCAGTAGTACGCCCGGGACTAACAATGAGCAGTTCTTC.

This clonotype was found many times. V gene TRBV2 combines with J gene TRBJ1-1; D is unclear. From germline, CDR1 is SNHLY and CDR2 FYNNEI. V was cut by 4 bases and J by 8 bases, with 5 bases left in between. CDR3 length: 10 residues. CDR3 loop: CASSGREAFF. As DNA, the CDR3 is TGTGCCAGCAGTGGGAGGGAAGCTTTCTTT.

This clonotype was seen repeatedly, ten times or more. This chain joins TRBV28 and TRBJ2-2, with D possibly TRBD1 on 6 matching bases. Trimming took 2 bases from V and 5 from J, leaving 21 bases between them. CDR3 size: 18 residues. Germline lookup yields CDR1 MDHEN and CDR2 SYDVKM. The CDR3 region has the DNA TGTGCCAGCAGTTTAACCCCATCGCAGGGGCGATTGACCGGGGAGCTGTTTTTT. Translating gives CASSLTPSQGRLTGELFF.

This clonotype was seen more than once but under ten times. This chain connects TRBV7-3 to TRBJ2-5; D is perhaps TRBD2 (6 bases). The V end lost 5 bases, the J end lost 4 bases, and 17 bases lay between the germline ends. Germline V gene data show CDR1 as SGHTA and CDR2 as FQGTGA. This CDR3 comprises 15 residues. The CDR3 DNA reads as TGTGCCAGCAGCCGAGTGGCTGGAGGGTTAGAGACCCAGTACTTC. Translated: CASSRVAGGLETQYF.

This clonotype was seen a few times. The chain uses TRBV12-3 or TRBV12-4 and TRBJ2-7, with D possibly matching TRBD2 (6 bases). CDR3 size: 15 residues. V dropped 5 bases and J dropped 4 bases, with 18 bases sitting between them. The CDR3 DNA follows: TGTGCCAGCAGTCCCCGGGGTAGCGGAGTATACGAGCAGTACTTC. It is translated as CASSPRGSGVYEQYF.

The chain is built from TRBV5-1 and TRBJ2-1; 9 positions match TRBD2. V trimming: 2 bases; J trimming: 0 bases; junction bases outside the gene matches: 9. CDR1 SGHRS and CDR2 YFSETQ come from the germline V gene. CDR3 length: 18 residues. This CDR3 reads CASSLQSFSGSSYNEQFF. The CDR3 DNA is TGCGCCAGCAGCTTACAATCATTTAGCGGGAGCTCCTACAATGAGCAGTTCTTC.

The chain is built from TRBV20-1 and TRBJ2-7; D is perhaps TRBD1 or TRBD2 (6 bases each). V was trimmed by 0 bases and J by 5 bases, leaving 17 bases between them. The CDR3 has 15 amino acids. Germline CDR1 reads DFQATT; CDR2 reads SNEGSKA (reference sequence). CDR3 nucleotide sequence: TGCAGTGCTAGAGATGGGGGGCGGGAAATCCACGAGCAGTACTTC. Its translation is CSARDGGREIHEQYF.

There are a few counts of this clonotype. The chain recombines TRBV11-2 with TRBJ2-3, with 7 bases fitting TRBD2. This CDR3 comprises 16 residues. CDR1 and CDR2 from the germline V gene are SGHAT and FQNNGV. The V segment lost 3 bases and the J segment 0 bases; nucleotides outside the gene matches: 6. The CDR3 bases are TGTGCCAGCAGCTTTCGAGCGGGGACTAGCACAGATACGCAGTATTTT. Translated: CASSFRAGTSTDTQYF.

This clonotype appeared many times. This chain links TRBV12-3 or TRBV12-4 with TRBJ2-7; the D is unclear. The CDR3 is 14 residues long. V was trimmed by 0 bases and J by 6 bases, leaving 12 bases between them. The CDR3 protein is CASSLAISRTEQYF. The CDR3 DNA reads TGTGCCAGCAGTTTAGCGATCTCAAGGACCGAGCAGTACTTC.

The chain uses TRBV9 and TRBJ2-5; possibly TRBD2 for D (6 bases). The CDR3 contains 15 residues. V shed 0 bases and J shed 8 bases, with 17 bases lying between them. Per the germline V gene, CDR1 is SGDLS and CDR2 is YYNGEE. The CDR3 DNA is TGTGCCAGCAGCGTAGCGGTGACTAGTGTAGCAACCCAGTACTTC. Protein sequence: CASSVAVTSVATQYF.

This clonotype was recorded a few times. Here the CDR3 DNA reads TGCAGCGTTGCTAGAGGGGATCTCCAAGAGACCCAGTACTTC. Protein: CSVARGDLQETQYF. This chain uses TRBV29-1 with TRBJ2-5, with D tentatively TRBD1 or TRBD2 (5 bases each). The length of the CDR3 is 14 residues. Trimming took off 4 bases at V and 1 base at J, with 13 bases between the two ends. Per the germline V gene, CDR1 is SQVTM and CDR2 is ANQGSEA.

This clonotype was seen at least ten times. The chain couples TRBV12-3 or TRBV12-4 to TRBJ2-1; a possible D gene is TRBD1 (5 bases). This CDR3 region has 13 residues. Trimming removed 6 bases from V and 7 bases from J, with 13 bases in between. CDR3 DNA: TGTGCCAGCAGCCAAAATAGGGGTAATGAGCAGTTCTTC. Translation gives CASSQNRGNEQFF.

The rearrangement uses TRBV5-1 and TRBJ1-4; unclear D gene. Germline values: CDR1 SGHRS, CDR2 YFSETQ. CDR3 length: 14 amino acids. The V and J ends lost 2 bases and 4 bases respectively, with 9 bases between them. The CDR3, as DNA: TGCGCCAGCAGCTTAACCGAACTTAATGAAAAACTGTTTTTT. It codes for CASSLTELNEKLFF.